Sequencing of this T cell receptor (beta chain) was carried out in a study of blood T cell repertoires in COVID-19. Study-level background: COVID-19 samples from acute and convalescent phases originated in the United States, Italy and Spain. Sources were T cells, B-cell-depleted T cells, or PBMCs; the material itself was cDNA or gDNA.

Libraries were prepared by immunoSEQ multiplex PCR; TCRdb keeps only in-frame clonotypes and omits some of them. The sample lists 200,000 to 250,000 clones, 70% to 90% seen once, with around 1.7% in the top ten. This study enrolled people aged about 18 to 95 from about two dozen US geographic areas. Recovered participants had two consecutive negative NP/OP PCR tests, healthcare professional clearance, or symptom resolution. With V trimmed by 1 base and J by 0 bases, 10 bases remained unmatched. CDR1 is KGHSH and CDR2 is LQKENI in the germline V gene. The CDR3 contains 19 residues. Sequencing was performed on PBMCs or T cells enriched from blood (not recorded which). The origin of this receptor is a man aged 35 to 55 who had recovered from COVID-19. This sequence joins TRBV18 and TRBJ2-1, with TRBD2 identical over 9 bases. This CDR3 is CASSPREAGGRSSYNEQFF. The CDR3 region has the DNA TGTGCCAGCTCACCACGAGAAGCGGGGGGACGAAGCTCCTACAATGAGCAGTTCTTC.